Below are 8 T cell receptor beta chains sequenced from a single sample in a study of blood T cell repertoires in COVID-19. Assay used: immunoSEQ multiplex PCR; TCRdb lists only in-frame clones, some missing. The repertoire has over 55,000 clones, about 68% of them found once; the top ten carry less than 40%. Sequenced: peripheral blood. The receptors were gathered from a woman in her sixties or seventies with acute or convalescent COVID-19.

This chain links TRBV7-2 with TRBJ2-5; 7 bases are shared with TRBD1. The J segment lost 0 bases and the V segment lost 2 bases, leaving 6 bases of the junction unmatched. Germline CDR1 is SGHTA and CDR2 is FQGNSA. This CDR3 comprises 16 residues. This CDR3 is CASSLIGTAHQETQYF. Here the CDR3 DNA reads TGTGCCAGCAGCTTAATCGGGACAGCCCACCAAGAGACCCAGTACTTC.

Remarks on this clone: Other DNA sequences in the same sample also yield this CDR3. The V gene is TRBV7-3, the J gene TRBJ2-2; 8 nucleotides line up with TRBD1. Germline trimming cut 5 bases from V and 6 bases from J; bases unmatched to any gene: 8. Germline-derived CDR1 and CDR2 are SGHTA and FQGTGA. The CDR3 is 15 amino acids. CDR3 sequence reads: CASSLTGGRAGELFF. In nucleotides, the CDR3 is TGTGCCAGCAGCCTCACAGGGGGTCGGGCCGGGGAGCTGTTTTTT.

This clone has just one count. The rearrangement links TRBV6-5 to TRBJ2-5; 7 nucleotides align to TRBD1. Germline CDR1 and CDR2: MNHEY and SVGAGI. The junction had 4 bases not matched to a gene; V was cut back by 8 bases and J by 4 bases. This CDR3 contains 12 residues. As DNA, the CDR3 is TGTGCCAGCCGTACAGGGGCAGAGACCCAGTACTTC. It specifies CASRTGAETQYF.

This chain connects TRBV14 to TRBJ1-1; D gene uncertain. Germline V gene sequence: CDR1 SGHDN, CDR2 FVKESK. The CDR3 length is 15 residues. V lost 7 bases and J 1 base, leaving 16 bases between the germline ends. The CDR3 coding sequence is TGTGCCAGCACCAACTCTCCGGCGGGGAACACTGAAGCTTTCTTT. It translates to CASTNSPAGNTEAFF.

The chain joins TRBV19 to TRBJ2-1, with 7 bases identical to TRBD2. Germline V gene sequence: CDR1 LNHDA, CDR2 SQIVND (reference sequence). V dropped 7 bases and J dropped 7; count of bases not matched to a gene: 13. The CDR3 loop spans 15 amino acids. CDR3 DNA: TGTGCCAGTACAGTGGGGCGGGAGAGGATGAATGAGCAGTTCTTC. Encoded protein: CASTVGRERMNEQFF.

This clone was observed a handful of times. The chain combines TRBV5-4 with TRBJ1-1; D possibly corresponds to TRBD1 (5 bases). The CDR3 runs to 16 residues. Per the germline V gene, CDR1 is SGHNT and CDR2 is YYREEE (reference sequence). V lost 4 bases and J 0 bases, leaving 16 bases between the germline ends. The CDR3: CASSPTPLTVNTEAFF. CDR3 nucleotide sequence: TGTGCCAGCAGCCCCACCCCACTGACAGTGAACACTGAAGCTTTCTTT.

The chain is built from TRBV27 and TRBJ2-3; TRBD2 aligns across 7 bases. The ends lost 6 bases at V and 1 base at J; junction bases unmatched: 4. This CDR3 is 14 amino acids long. Germline lookup yields CDR1 MNHEY and CDR2 SMNVEV (reference sequence). The CDR3 coding sequence is TGTGCCAGCAGGCGGGAGACGGGCACAGATACGCAGTATTTT. Translation: CASRRETGTDTQYF.

This sequence joins TRBV18 and TRBJ1-5; D unclear. The CDR3 spans 14 residues. Trimming cost V 2 bases and J 5 bases, with 10 bases left between them. From germline, CDR1 is KGHSH and CDR2 LQKENI. The CDR3 spells CASSPGLLDQPQHF. The CDR3, as DNA: TGTGCCAGCTCACCAGGGCTCCTGGATCAGCCCCAGCATTTT.